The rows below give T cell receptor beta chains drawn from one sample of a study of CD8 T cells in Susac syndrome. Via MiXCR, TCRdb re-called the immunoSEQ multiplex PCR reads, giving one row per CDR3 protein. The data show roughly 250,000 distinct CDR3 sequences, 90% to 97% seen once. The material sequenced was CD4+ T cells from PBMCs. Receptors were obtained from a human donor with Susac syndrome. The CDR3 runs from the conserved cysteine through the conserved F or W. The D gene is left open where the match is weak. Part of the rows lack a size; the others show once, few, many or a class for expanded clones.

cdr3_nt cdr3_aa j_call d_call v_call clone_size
TGTGCCAGCAGTTTATCGGTAGTTATGAACACTGAAGCTTTCTTT CASSLSVVMNTEAFF TRBJ1-1 NA TRBV27 NA
TGTGCCAGCAGTCTATTAGCGGGAGAACGGGGCGAGCAGTACTTC CASSLLAGERGEQYF TRBJ2-7 TRBD2 TRBV7-9 NA
TGCAGCGTTCCCGGGGCTCGGACTGGGAACAATGAGCAGTTCTTC CSVPGARTGNNEQFF TRBJ2-1 NA TRBV29-1 NA
TGTGCCAGCAGCTTCCGGGGGGAGACCCAGTACTTC CASSFRGETQYF TRBJ2-5 NA TRBV7-6 NA
TGTGCCAGCAGTGAGGCAGTCAGCTACGAGCAGTACTTC CASSEAVSYEQYF TRBJ2-7 NA TRBV25-1 NA
TGTGCCAGCAGCGGCGACCACACTGAAGCTTTCTTT CASSGDHTEAFF TRBJ1-1 NA TRBV11-2 NA
TGCAGTGCTAGAGATCCCACAGGGCGTAGCAATCAGCCCCAGCATTTT CSARDPTGRSNQPQHF TRBJ1-5 NA TRBV20-1 NA
TGTGCCAGCAGTCACAAGGCCGGGACAGGGAGGCCCTACGAGCAGTACTTC CASSHKAGTGRPYEQYF TRBJ2-7 TRBD1 TRBV12-3/TRBV12-4 NA
TGTGCCAGCAGTTCGGGACAGAACTACGAGCAGTACTTC CASSSGQNYEQYF TRBJ2-7 TRBD1 TRBV28 NA
TGTGCCAGCAGCCTAGGCGGGAGGGTCTCCTACAATGAGCAGTTCTTC CASSLGGRVSYNEQFF TRBJ2-1 TRBD2 TRBV11-3 NA
TGTGCCAGCTCAGGATTGAGGCAGCCCCAGCATTTT CASSGLRQPQHF TRBJ1-5 NA TRBV19 NA
TGTGCCAGCAGTGACCAGGACAGGGGGCGTAACGAGCAGTACTTC CASSDQDRGRNEQYF TRBJ2-7 TRBD1 TRBV6-4 NA
TGTGCCTGGAGTGTACTAAGTAGGACAGGGACCGGGGAGCTGTTTTTT CAWSVLSRTGTGELFF TRBJ2-2 TRBD1 TRBV30 NA
TGTGCCAGCAGTATTAGCGGGAGTATCGGGACCGGGGAGCTGTTTTTT CASSISGSIGTGELFF TRBJ2-2 TRBD2 TRBV2 NA
TGCAGCCTCCTGAAGTTGAACACTGAAGCTTTCTTT CSLLKLNTEAFF TRBJ1-1 NA TRBV29-1 NA
TGTGCCAGTAGTGCCTCAGGGGGGTCCTACAATGAGCAGTTCTTC CASSASGGSYNEQFF TRBJ2-1 NA TRBV19 NA
TGTGCCAGTAGTGCGACACTTCGGCAGCCCCAGCATTTT CASSATLRQPQHF TRBJ1-5 NA TRBV19 NA
TGCGCCAGCAGCCAAGTTAGCGGGAGGGACTACGAGCAGTACTTC CASSQVSGRDYEQYF TRBJ2-7 TRBD2 TRBV4-1 once
TGCGCCAGCCAACGAGGCAGAAACTATGGCTACACCTTC CASQRGRNYGYTF TRBJ1-2 NA TRBV5-1 NA
TGTGCCAGCAGAGAAGCGGGTTACGAGCAGTACTTC CASREAGYEQYF TRBJ2-7 NA TRBV7-2 NA
TGTGCCAGCAGCTTAAAGAGGGAGACCCAGTACTTC CASSLKRETQYF TRBJ2-5 NA TRBV7-9 NA
TGCGCCAGCAGCCCTACAGGGAATTTAAACATTCAGTACTTC CASSPTGNLNIQYF TRBJ2-4 NA TRBV4-1 NA
TGTGCCAGCAGTGAAGGGGGGAACACTGAAGCTTTCTTT CASSEGGNTEAFF TRBJ1-1 NA TRBV2 NA
TGCAGTACCAAGCTGGCTGAAGCTTTCTTT CSTKLAEAFF TRBJ1-1 NA TRBV29-1 NA
TGTGCCAGCAGCGACTATTACTATGGCTACACCTTC CASSDYYYGYTF TRBJ1-2 NA TRBV12-3/TRBV12-4 NA
TGTGCCAGCAGTCCGGGACAGCGAGACTACGAGCAGTACTTC CASSPGQRDYEQYF TRBJ2-7 TRBD1 TRBV6-5 NA
TGTGCCACCGGGGGAGTTGTATCCTACAATGAGCAGTTCTTC CATGGVVSYNEQFF TRBJ2-1 NA TRBV19 NA
TGTGCCAGCAGCAAAATGGACGGCTACGAGCAGTACTTC CASSKMDGYEQYF TRBJ2-7 NA TRBV9 NA
TGCAGCGTTGCGGGTCGGGGACGCACTGAAGCTTTCTTT CSVAGRGRTEAFF TRBJ1-1 NA TRBV29-1 NA
TGTGCCATCAGTAAAGGAGGGACTAGCGGAGCCTACGAGCAGTACTTC CAISKGGTSGAYEQYF TRBJ2-7 TRBD2 TRBV10-3 once
TGTGCCAGCAGTTTAGCGGGACTTGTGGGCAATGAGCAGTTCTTC CASSLAGLVGNEQFF TRBJ2-1 NA TRBV12-3/TRBV12-4 NA
TGTGCCTGGAGTTTCCCATCGGTTATGGGCGGAGAGACCCAGTACTTC CAWSFPSVMGGETQYF TRBJ2-5 NA TRBV30 NA
TGTGCCAGCAGTTTGGGATGGACAGGGCGACTAGCGGACTACGAGCAGTACTTC CASSLGWTGRLADYEQYF TRBJ2-7 NA TRBV28 NA
TGCAGTGCTAGTTCTGGCGGGGGGGCGACAGATACGCAGTATTTT CSASSGGGATDTQYF TRBJ2-3 TRBD2 TRBV20-1 NA
TGTGCCAGCAGCGTACAGGGGGCCCGTTCTGGAAACACCATATATTTT CASSVQGARSGNTIYF TRBJ1-3 TRBD1 TRBV9 NA
TGTGCCACCAGCACGGAGGACAGACAAGTCGACAATGAGCAGTTCTTC CATSTEDRQVDNEQFF TRBJ2-1 NA TRBV15 NA
TGCAGTGCCCGAGACGGGGCAAGCGACGAGCAGTACTTC CSARDGASDEQYF TRBJ2-7 NA TRBV20-1 NA
TGCAGCGTTGCCGGGCCCGGGGAGCTGTTTTTT CSVAGPGELFF TRBJ2-2 NA TRBV29-1 NA
TGTGCCAGCAGCGTAGCAGATGTCCACGAGCAGTACTTC CASSVADVHEQYF TRBJ2-7 NA TRBV9 NA
TGCGCCAGCAGCCGACCCGGACGTGGGGGCGCAGAGACCCAGTACTTC CASSRPGRGGAETQYF TRBJ2-5 NA TRBV4-1 once
TGCAGCGTTGTAGGGGACAGGGGAAATGAAGCTTTCTTT CSVVGDRGNEAFF TRBJ1-1 TRBD1 TRBV29-1 NA
TGTGCCAGCAGCCCTGGGGACAGGGGGGGCAATGAGCAGTTCTTC CASSPGDRGGNEQFF TRBJ2-1 TRBD1 TRBV5-4 NA
TGTGCCAACGATGGCCAGATCGATGAGCAGTTCTTC CANDGQIDEQFF TRBJ2-1 NA TRBV2 once
TGCAGTGCCAGTTTACCGGCAGATACGCAGTATTTT CSASLPADTQYF TRBJ2-3 NA TRBV20-1 NA
TGTGCCAGCAGCTTAATGCCTAGAGGCGAGACCCAGTACTTC CASSLMPRGETQYF TRBJ2-5 NA TRBV7-2 once
TGTGCCAGCAGCCTTTCTAGCGGGAGGGTCGATGAGCAGTTCTTC CASSLSSGRVDEQFF TRBJ2-1 TRBD2 TRBV14 NA
TGCAGTGCTAGAGGACAGAACCAAGAGACCCAGTACTTC CSARGQNQETQYF TRBJ2-5 NA TRBV20-1 NA
TGTGCCAGCACGGTTCTACCGAACAATGAGCAGTTCTTC CASTVLPNNEQFF TRBJ2-1 NA TRBV2 NA
TGTGCCAGCAGCTTAACGGGGAATAACTATGGCTACACCTTC CASSLTGNNYGYTF TRBJ1-2 NA TRBV7-3 NA
TGCAGTGCCCGCCTGGGGGGGGTGGCCAAAAACATTCAGTACTTC CSARLGGVAKNIQYF TRBJ2-4 TRBD2 TRBV20-1 NA
TGTGCCAGCAGCTTTTACTCCGGTTCCCAGCATTTT CASSFYSGSQHF TRBJ1-5 NA TRBV3-1 once
TGCAGTGCCTTAGCGGGAGAGGAGACCCAGTACTTC CSALAGEETQYF TRBJ2-5 TRBD2 TRBV20-1 NA
TGTGCCAGCAGCTTACTTGGTAGCGGGAGGTATACGCAGTATTTT CASSLLGSGRYTQYF TRBJ2-3 TRBD2 TRBV11-2 NA
TGCGCCAGCACCCCCGGGACTAGTATCACAGATACGCAGTATTTT CASTPGTSITDTQYF TRBJ2-3 TRBD2 TRBV5-1 NA
TGCAGCGTTGGGTTAGCGGGAGGACGCACAGATACGCAGTATTTT CSVGLAGGRTDTQYF TRBJ2-3 TRBD2 TRBV29-1 NA
TGCGCCAGCAAGATGGACTATCATGAAAAACTGTTTTTT CASKMDYHEKLFF TRBJ1-4 NA TRBV5-1 NA
TGTGCCAGCAGCATGAACACTGAAGCTTTCTTT CASSMNTEAFF TRBJ1-1 NA TRBV5-6 NA
TGCAGCGGAAGGGAGGTCAATGAGCAGTTCTTC CSGREVNEQFF TRBJ2-1 NA TRBV29-1 NA
TGCAGTGCACGTCCCGGGACTAGCGGGACGGGCAATGAGCAGTTCTTC CSARPGTSGTGNEQFF TRBJ2-1 TRBD2 TRBV20-1 NA
TGTGCCAGCAAGAATACAGGGTCTGGGGCCAACGTCCTGACTTTC CASKNTGSGANVLTF TRBJ2-6 NA TRBV6-1 NA